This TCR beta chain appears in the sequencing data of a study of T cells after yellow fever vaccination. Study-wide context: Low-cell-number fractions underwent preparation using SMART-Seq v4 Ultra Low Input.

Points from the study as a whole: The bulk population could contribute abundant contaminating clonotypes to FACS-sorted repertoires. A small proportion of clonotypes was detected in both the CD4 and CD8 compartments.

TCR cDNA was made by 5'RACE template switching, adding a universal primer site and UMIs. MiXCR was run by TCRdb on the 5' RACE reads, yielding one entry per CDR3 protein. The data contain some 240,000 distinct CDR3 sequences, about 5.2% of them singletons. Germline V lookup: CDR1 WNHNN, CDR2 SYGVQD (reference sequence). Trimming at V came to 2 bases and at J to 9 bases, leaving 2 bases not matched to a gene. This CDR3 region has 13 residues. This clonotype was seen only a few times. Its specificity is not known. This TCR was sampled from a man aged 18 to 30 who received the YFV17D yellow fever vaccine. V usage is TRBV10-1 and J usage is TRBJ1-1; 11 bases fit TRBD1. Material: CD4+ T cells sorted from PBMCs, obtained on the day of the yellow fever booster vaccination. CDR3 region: CASSEGQGAQAFF. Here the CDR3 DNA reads TGCGCCAGCAGTGAGGGACAGGGGGCACAAGCTTTCTTT.